This T cell receptor beta chain stems from a study of blood T cell repertoires in COVID-19. Study-wide background: Acute and convalescent COVID-19 samples came from the United States, Italy and Spain. The cDNA or gDNA used as material had been derived from T cells, B-cell-depleted T cells, or PBMCs.

CDR3 size: 14 residues. The V end was cut by 2 bases, the J end by 7 bases, with 16 bases between. Germline CDR1 SGHRS, CDR2 YFSETQ. The authors' processing: Estimated nucleated cell counts came from reference gene primer amplification. Assay: immunoSEQ multiplex PCR; the TCRdb copy retains only in-frame clones and omits some. The D gene and trimming were derived from the DNA, and the V and J assignments and clone size from that table. The sample lists roughly 200,000 clones, approximately 83% occurring once. The sequenced sample was peripheral blood. V gene TRBV5-1 combines with J gene TRBJ2-7, with a possible D match to TRBD1 (5 bases). The sequence was collected from a man aged 45-60 years with active or convalescent COVID-19. CDR3 sequence: CASSFSQGLGEQYF. The CDR3 coding sequence is TGCGCCAGCAGCTTCTCCCAGGGCCTAGGGGAGCAGTACTTC.